This is a list of T cell receptor beta chains from one sample in a study of tumor-infiltrating lymphocytes in primary liver carcinoma. TCRdb called the multiplex PCR reads again in MiXCR, with one record for every CDR3 protein. The repertoire holds tens of thousands of distinct CDR3 sequences, with approximately 70% as singletons. Sequenced sample: liver tumor tissue from sampling region 1. The receptor source for this set is a man aged 40-50 years with primary liver carcinoma and hepatitis B virus infection. Both conserved end residues are part of each CDR3. A D gene is named only where the DNA matches it firmly. Size is stated for part of the rows, as once, few or many counts, or as a class when the clone is expanded.

abundance	j_gene	d_gene	v_gene	CDR3aa	CDR3nt
once	TRBJ2-3	-	TRBV4-2	CASSQNSLLGTQYF	TGTGCCAGCAGCCAAAATAGCCTCTTAGGTACGCAGTATTTT
once	TRBJ2-1	-	TRBV11-2	CASSLSYRAPLKQVCSYNEQFF	TGTGCCAGCAGCCTCTCCTACCGGGCTCCCTTGAAACAGGTTTGCTCCTACAATGAGCAGTTCTTC
-	TRBJ2-7	-	TRBV6-1	CANSEIGREQCF	TGTGCCAACAGTGAAATTGGGCGCGAGCAGTGCTTC
-	TRBJ1-1	-	TRBV6-6	CASSLEESGTEVFF	TGTGCCAGCAGTTTAGAGGAATCAGGCACTGAAGTTTTCTTT
-	TRBJ2-1	-	TRBV11-2	CASSSADPGNEQFF	TGCGCCAGCAGCTCAGCGGACCCTGGGAATGAGCAGTTCTTC
-	TRBJ2-7	-	TRBV6-5	CASSPSWGRVGQYF	TGTGCCAGCAGTCCATCCTGGGGCAGGGTGGGGCAGTACTTC
medium-sized	TRBJ2-7	TRBD1	TRBV4-1	CASSQDYRGIYEQYF	TGCGCCAGCAGCCAAGATTACAGGGGGATATACGAGCAGTACTTC
-	TRBJ1-2	-	TRBV6-1	CISSEGGREYYGYTF	TGTATCAGCAGTGAGGGGGGGAGAGAGTACTATGGCTACACCTTC
-	TRBJ1-2	-	TRBV29-1	CSASDKVIGYTF	TGCAGCGCTTCGGATAAGGTCATTGGCTACACCTTC
-	TRBJ2-3	-	TRBV12-3/TRBV12-4	CASINWQSSNTDTQYF	TGTGCCAGCATTAACTGGCAGTCTAGCAACACAGATACGCAGTATTTT
-	TRBJ2-5	-	TRBV4-2	CASSRTLSSTGATGKTHYF	TGTGCCAGCAGCCGGACCTTGTCCTCAACAGGAGCTACTGGAAAGACCCACTACTTC
once	TRBJ2-3	-	TRBV6-6	CASSFMRTVTDTQYF	TGTGCCAGCAGTTTCATGAGGACAGTCACAGATACGCAATATTTT
-	TRBJ2-5	-	TRBV2	CASSNDIVGETQYF	TGTGCCAGCAGTAATGACATAGTGGGAGAGACCCAGTACTTC
-	TRBJ2-7	-	TRBV12-3/TRBV12-4	CTSSLGAVEQCF	TGTACCAGCAGTTTGGGGGCTGTCGAGCAGTGCTTC
once	TRBJ2-1	-	TRBV10-1	CACSERSSYNEQFF	TGCGCCTGCAGCGAGAGAAGCTCATACAATGAGCAGTTCTTC
few	TRBJ1-1	TRBD1	TRBV12-3/TRBV12-4	CASSPHRGSRYDTEAFF	TGTGCTAGCAGCCCCCACAGGGGTAGTAGGTACGACACTGAAGCTTTCTTT